Described below is a single TCR beta chain sequence and its context. Germline V lookup: CDR1 MNHEY, CDR2 SVGEGT. With V trimmed by 6 bases and J by 2 bases, 8 bases remained unmatched. There are 15 residues in the CDR3. Healthy individuals of Caucasian origin from Russia, aged roughly 6 to 100, served as donors. Using a J-beta primer mix together with a sample-barcoded 5' primer, a second PCR was run for about 6 to 11 cycles. TCRdb ran MiXCR on the 5' RACE reads and lists one entry per CDR3 protein. This table has hundreds of thousands of distinct CDR3 sequences, around 50% appearing once. This record comes from a study of blood T cells in healthy people across ages.

Sequences were obtained from blood. The source is a man aged 35 to 55 in good health. The chain is built from TRBV6-2 or TRBV6-3 and TRBJ1-2; 8 positions match TRBD1. The chain's CDR3 is CASRDSGGQNYGYTF. In DNA, the CDR3 is TGTGCCAGCAGAGACTCAGGGGGCCAGAACTATGGCTACACCTTC.